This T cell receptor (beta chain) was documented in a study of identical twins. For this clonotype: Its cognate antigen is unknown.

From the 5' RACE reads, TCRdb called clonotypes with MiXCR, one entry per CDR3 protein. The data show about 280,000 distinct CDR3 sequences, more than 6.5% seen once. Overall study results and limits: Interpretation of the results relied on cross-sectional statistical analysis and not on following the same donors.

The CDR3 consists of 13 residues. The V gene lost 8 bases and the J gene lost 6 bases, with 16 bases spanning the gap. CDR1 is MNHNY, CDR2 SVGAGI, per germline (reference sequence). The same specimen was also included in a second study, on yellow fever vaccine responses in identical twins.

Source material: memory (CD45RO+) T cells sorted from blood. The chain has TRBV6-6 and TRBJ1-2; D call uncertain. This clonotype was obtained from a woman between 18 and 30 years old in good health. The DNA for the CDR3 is TGTGCCAGCCGTGGGTGGGCGGACGATGGCTACACCTTC. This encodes CASRGWADDGYTF.